This TCR beta chain was retrieved from a study of response to subunit inactivated influenza vaccine. There are 13 residues in the CDR3. The ends were cut back, 5 bases at V and 7 bases at J, with 15 bases in the middle. The germline V gene encodes CDR1 SGHAT and CDR2 FQDESV (reference sequence). Via MiXCR, TCRdb re-called the RT-PCR reads, giving one row per CDR3 protein. The sample records fewer than 750,000 distinct CDR3 sequences, around 15% being singletons. This clonotype was sampled from a man aged 50-60 years who received an inactivated influenza vaccine. The chain recombines TRBV11-1 with TRBJ2-7; D gene uncertain. The specimen comprised PBMCs from blood, sampled 11 to 12 days after vaccination. This chain's CDR3 is CASSTTLDGEQYF. The CDR3 DNA reads as TGTGCCAGCAGCACCACCCTGGACGGTGAGCAGTACTTC.